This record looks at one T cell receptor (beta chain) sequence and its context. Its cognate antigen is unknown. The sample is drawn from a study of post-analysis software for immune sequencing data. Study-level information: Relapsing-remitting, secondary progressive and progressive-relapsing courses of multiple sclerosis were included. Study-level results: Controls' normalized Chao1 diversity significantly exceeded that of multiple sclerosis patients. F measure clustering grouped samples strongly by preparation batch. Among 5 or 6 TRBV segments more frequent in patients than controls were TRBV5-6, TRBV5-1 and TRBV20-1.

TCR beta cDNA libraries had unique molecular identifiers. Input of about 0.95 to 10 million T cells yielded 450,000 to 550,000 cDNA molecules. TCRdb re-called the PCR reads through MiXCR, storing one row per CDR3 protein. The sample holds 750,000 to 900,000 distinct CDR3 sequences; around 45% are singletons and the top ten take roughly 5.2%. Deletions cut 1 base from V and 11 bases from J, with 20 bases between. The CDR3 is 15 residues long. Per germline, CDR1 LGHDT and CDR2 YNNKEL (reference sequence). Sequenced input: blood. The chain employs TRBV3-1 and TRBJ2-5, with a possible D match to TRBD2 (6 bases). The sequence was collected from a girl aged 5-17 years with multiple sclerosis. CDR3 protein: CASSQGTPRRREQYF. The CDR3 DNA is TGTGCCAGCAGCCAAGGGACTCCCCGGCGGAGGGAGCAGTACTTC.